This T cell receptor beta chain was obtained from a study of neurological immune-mediated disorders. Study observations and caveats: HTLV-1-associated myelopathy had the most TCR clonal expansion, and multiple sclerosis had the least, less than healthy controls.

This clonotype was recorded a few times. Its matching antigen is unknown. Unsorted libraries were generated from 2 million PBMCs held at -80 degrees C. CDR1 is LGHNA, CDR2 YSLEER, per germline. The CDR3 has 15 residues. The ends were cut back, 4 bases at V and 6 bases at J, with 15 bases in the middle. cDNA was made by 5'RACE with 10-nucleotide random UMIs. Per sequencing run, 15-18 subjects together gave over 170 million TCR-beta sequences. TCRdb recomputed calls from the 5' RACE reads with MiXCR, one row per CDR3 protein. The sample includes about 21,000 distinct CDR3 sequences, around 16% of them seen just once.

Material: PBMCs. This chain joins TRBV4-3 and TRBJ1-4; perhaps TRBD1 as D (6 bases). The clonotype comes from a female donor with HTLV-1-associated myelopathy (HAM/TSP). CDR3 loop: CASSPSGQSHEKLFF. The CDR3 DNA is TGCGCCAGCAGCCCTTCCGGACAGTCCCATGAAAAACTGTTTTTT.